A single sample gave rise to the 19 T cell receptor beta chains below, sequenced in a study of graft-versus-host responses after intestinal transplantation. Only in-frame clones appear in the TCRdb table, and some are missing; sequencing was by immunoSEQ multiplex PCR. The table records 80,000 to 90,000 clones, roughly 90% of them present only once. Their antigens remain unidentified. The specimen comprised unstimulated CD4+ T cells sorted from spleen or lymph node cells, sampled before intestinal transplant. The receptors here all came from a human donor who received an intestinal transplant.

The chain combines TRBV5-5 with TRBJ2-7; no definite D call. Germline assignment: CDR1 SGHKS and CDR2 YYEKEE (reference sequence). With 1 base removed from V and 6 bases from J, the gap between germline ends came to 14 bases. This CDR3 has 14 amino acids. CDR3 protein: CASSLWERVSEQYF. CDR3 sequence (DNA): TGTGCCAGCAGCTTGTGGGAAAGGGTAAGCGAGCAGTACTTC.

This chain connects TRBV4-1 to TRBJ1-2, with D tentatively TRBD1 (5 bases). This CDR3 spans 15 amino acids. V was pared by 0 bases and J by 2 bases, with 10 bases between. Germline V CDR1 and CDR2: MGHRA, YSYEKL. The CDR3 DNA reads as TGCGCCAGCAGCCAAGATCCCGACAGAAACTATGGCTACACCTTC. Translating it yields CASSQDPDRNYGYTF.

This sequence joins TRBV5-8 and TRBJ2-1, with D unclear. The CDR3 is made up of 13 amino acids. Per germline, CDR1 SGHTS and CDR2 YDEGEE. Trimming cost V 0 bases and J 9 bases, with 10 bases left between them. This CDR3 is CASSLAYVGEQFF. The CDR3 DNA is TGTGCCAGCAGCTTGGCCTATGTTGGTGAGCAGTTCTTC.

The genes are TRBV28 and TRBJ2-7, with 7 bases lining up with TRBD2. From germline, CDR1 is MDHEN and CDR2 SYDVKM. The CDR3 runs to 15 residues. The V and J ends lost 4 bases and 2 bases, in that order; junction bases with no gene match: 8. CDR3 residues: CASSWEGGLPYEQYF. DNA of the CDR3: TGTGCCAGCAGTTGGGAGGGAGGGCTCCCCTACGAGCAGTACTTC.

V usage is TRBV18 and J usage is TRBJ1-1; 8 nucleotides agree with TRBD1. Germline CDR1 KGHSH, CDR2 LQKENI. The CDR3 covers 15 residues. V trimming: 4 bases; J trimming: 3 bases; junction bases outside the gene matches: 7. DNA of the CDR3: TGTGCCAGCTCACAGCGGACAGGGTCGGACACTGAAGCTTTCTTT. Translating gives CASSQRTGSDTEAFF.

The chain employs TRBV28 and TRBJ1-3; D is undetermined. The CDR3 runs to 13 residues. Trimming shortened V by 8 bases and J by 3 bases, and 11 bases separated the two germline ends. Germline V gene lookup returns CDR1 MDHEN and CDR2 SYDVKM. The CDR3 DNA reads TGTGCCAGCCTCCGGACCCATGGAAACACCATATATTTT. Residues: CASLRTHGNTIYF.

The chain combines TRBV6-1 with TRBJ2-3; D is possibly TRBD1 (6 bases). The germline V gene encodes CDR1 MNHNS and CDR2 SASEGT. V was trimmed by 8 bases and J by 4 bases, leaving 13 bases between them. The CDR3 has 13 amino acids. CDR3 sequence: CASQGFRADTQYF. CDR3 nucleotides: TGTGCCAGCCAGGGGTTTAGGGCAGATACGCAGTATTTT.

The chain links TRBV2 to TRBJ1-5; D gene unclear. Trimming took off 7 bases at V and 0 bases at J, with 4 bases between the two ends. Germline CDR1 reads SNHLY; CDR2 reads FYNNEI. This CDR3 contains 12 residues. The CDR3 here is CASKDSNQPQHF. For the CDR3, the DNA is TGTGCCAGCAAGGATAGCAATCAGCCCCAGCATTTT.

Comments on this clone: The junction departs from germline at one end; a sequencing error may be responsible. The V gene is TRBV18, the J gene TRBJ2-7; 12 positions match TRBD1. CDR1 is KGHSH and CDR2 is LQKENI in the germline V gene. The CDR3 spans 14 residues. CDR3 nucleotides: TGTGCCAGCCCACCTGGGACAGGGGGCGACGAGCAGTACTTC. Translating it yields CASPPGTGGDEQYF.

The V gene is TRBV7-2, the J gene TRBJ1-4; 12 bases map to TRBD1. The CDR3 extends over 16 amino acids. Germline trimming cut 8 bases from V and 4 bases from J; bases unmatched to any gene: 8. From germline, CDR1 is SGHTA and CDR2 FQGNSA. CDR3 in DNA: TGTGCCAGCTCGGGGGACAGGGGGCTTAATAATGAAAAACTGTTTTTT. Its translation: CASSGDRGLNNEKLFF.

The chain employs TRBV5-1 and TRBJ2-3, with 8 bases lining up with TRBD2. Germline V gene data show CDR1 as SGHRS and CDR2 as YFSETQ. The CDR3 is 16 residues long. J gave up 4 bases and V 0 bases, and 7 bases lay outside the gene matches. This CDR3 reads CASSLEPAGVPDTQYF. CDR3 DNA sequence: TGCGCCAGCAGCTTGGAGCCAGCGGGAGTTCCAGATACGCAGTATTTT.

V and J are TRBV5-1 and TRBJ2-1, with 10 positions matching TRBD1. The CDR3 length is 16 residues. Trimming removed 4 bases from V and 1 base from J; junction bases left unmatched: 5. The germline V gene has CDR1 SGHRS and CDR2 YFSETQ. CDR3 protein: CASSAGTGVSYNEQFF. CDR3 nucleotides: TGCGCCAGCAGCGCCGGGACAGGGGTATCCTACAATGAGCAGTTCTTC.

This chain connects TRBV2 to TRBJ2-3; D is unclear. The CDR3 contains 13 residues. Germline CDR1 reads SNHLY; CDR2 reads FYNNEI. Trimming removed 0 bases at V and 4 bases at J, with 5 bases between. DNA of the CDR3: TGTGCCAGCAGTGAAGCGCTTTCAGATACGCAGTATTTT. Protein: CASSEALSDTQYF.

This clone appeared a few times. This chain uses TRBV7-6 with TRBJ1-1; TRBD1 agrees at 7 bases. Germline loops: CDR1 SGHVS, CDR2 FNYEAQ. J gave up 13 bases and V 1 base, and 9 bases lay outside the gene matches. CDR3 size: 13 residues. CDR3 DNA: TGTGCCAGCAGCTTAGAACAGGGGCAGGTTGTTTTCTTT. As protein: CASSLEQGQVVFF.

The chain carries TRBV30 and TRBJ1-2; 11 nucleotides line up with TRBD1. Germline CDR1 GTSNPN, CDR2 SVGIG (reference sequence). V lost 1 base and J lost 5; bases outside the gene matches: 6. The length of the CDR3 is 15 residues. In DNA, the CDR3 is TGTGCCTGGAGTGAAGGACAGGGGGCTTTGTATGGCTACACCTTC. This gives the protein CAWSEGQGALYGYTF.

Concerning this clone: In the same sample, other DNA sequences code for this CDR3. This rearrangement joins TRBV28 to TRBJ1-5, with D uncertain. From germline, CDR1 is MDHEN and CDR2 SYDVKM. V shed 3 bases and J shed 1 base, with 7 bases lying between them. The CDR3 length is 14 residues. DNA of the CDR3: TGTGCCAGCAGTTTCACACACAGCAATCAGCCCCAGCATTTT. It encodes CASSFTHSNQPQHF.

V usage is TRBV11-2 and J usage is TRBJ2-7; tentatively, D is TRBD1 (6 bases). The germline gives CDR1 SGHAT, CDR2 FQNNGV. This CDR3 region has 18 residues. Trimming pared 2 bases from V and 3 bases from J, leaving 23 bases between. The CDR3 bases are TGTGCCAGCAGCTTAATGATGTCTGTCGGTGCAGGGGACTACGAGCAGTACTTC. Translating it yields CASSLMMSVGAGDYEQYF. The variable domain in full, completed from reference TRBV11-2 and TRBJ2-7, reads EAGVAQSPRYKIIEKRQSVAFWCNPISGHATLYWYQQILGQGPKLLIQFQNNGVVDDSQLPKDRFSAERLKGVDSTLKIQPAKLEDSAVYLCASSLMMSVGAGDYEQYFGPGTRLTVT.

The genes are TRBV6-6 and TRBJ1-3; D uncertain. From germline, CDR1 is MNHNY and CDR2 SVGAGI (reference sequence). V was clipped by 2 bases and J by 0 bases, with 8 bases between them. This CDR3 contains 15 residues. As DNA, the CDR3 is TGTGCCAGCAGTTACCCGACGGGCTCTGGAAACACCATATATTTT. This sequence encodes CASSYPTGSGNTIYF.

The V gene is TRBV21-1, the J gene TRBJ2-7; no check of the table's D call, TRBD2, against the DNA was made. TRBV21-1 is a recognized pseudogene. CDR3 length: 13 residues. The CDR3 loop reads CASSGGDSYEQYF. CDR3 nucleotides: TGTGCCAGCAGCGGAGGGGATTCCTACGAGCAGTACTTC.